The entry below gives a single T cell receptor beta chain sequence along with its context. PCR primers comprised 60 Vbeta and 13 Jbeta primers. TCRdb's table, derived via immunoSEQ multiplex PCR, lists solely in-frame clones and lacks some. The data contain 95,000 or so clones, around four fifths of them singletons. This sample is drawn from a study of cytomegalovirus exposure and HLA in healthy donors. The V end was cut by 5 bases, the J end by 5 bases, with 15 bases between. The CDR3 runs 14 residues. Germline values: CDR1 MNHNS, CDR2 SASEGT. The chain recombines TRBV6-1 with TRBJ1-2, with TRBD1 as a possible D gene (5 bases). The source material was PBMCs. The clonotype originates from a woman in her 40s in good health and CMV-seronegative. The CDR3 is CASSLQVGPYGYTF. In nucleotides, the CDR3 is TGTGCCAGCAGTCTACAGGTTGGCCCTTATGGCTACACCTTC.